This TCR beta chain was sequenced for a study of monozygotic twins with inflammatory bowel disease. TCRdb re-called the 5' RACE reads; one entry per CDR3 protein, DNA not given. The sample yields fewer than 200,000 distinct CDR3 sequences, of which the top ten take up roughly 3%. CDR3 length equals 14 residues. Germline V gives CDR1 MNHEY, CDR2 SVGEGT. This chain links TRBV6-2 or TRBV6-3 with TRBJ1-5; no DNA is available, so the TRBD1 call from TCRdb remains unchecked. Sequences were obtained from blood. The TCR comes from a human donor with ulcerative colitis or Crohn's disease, or a healthy co-twin of an affected twin (not recorded which). The chain's CDR3 is CASMEGALRQPQHF.